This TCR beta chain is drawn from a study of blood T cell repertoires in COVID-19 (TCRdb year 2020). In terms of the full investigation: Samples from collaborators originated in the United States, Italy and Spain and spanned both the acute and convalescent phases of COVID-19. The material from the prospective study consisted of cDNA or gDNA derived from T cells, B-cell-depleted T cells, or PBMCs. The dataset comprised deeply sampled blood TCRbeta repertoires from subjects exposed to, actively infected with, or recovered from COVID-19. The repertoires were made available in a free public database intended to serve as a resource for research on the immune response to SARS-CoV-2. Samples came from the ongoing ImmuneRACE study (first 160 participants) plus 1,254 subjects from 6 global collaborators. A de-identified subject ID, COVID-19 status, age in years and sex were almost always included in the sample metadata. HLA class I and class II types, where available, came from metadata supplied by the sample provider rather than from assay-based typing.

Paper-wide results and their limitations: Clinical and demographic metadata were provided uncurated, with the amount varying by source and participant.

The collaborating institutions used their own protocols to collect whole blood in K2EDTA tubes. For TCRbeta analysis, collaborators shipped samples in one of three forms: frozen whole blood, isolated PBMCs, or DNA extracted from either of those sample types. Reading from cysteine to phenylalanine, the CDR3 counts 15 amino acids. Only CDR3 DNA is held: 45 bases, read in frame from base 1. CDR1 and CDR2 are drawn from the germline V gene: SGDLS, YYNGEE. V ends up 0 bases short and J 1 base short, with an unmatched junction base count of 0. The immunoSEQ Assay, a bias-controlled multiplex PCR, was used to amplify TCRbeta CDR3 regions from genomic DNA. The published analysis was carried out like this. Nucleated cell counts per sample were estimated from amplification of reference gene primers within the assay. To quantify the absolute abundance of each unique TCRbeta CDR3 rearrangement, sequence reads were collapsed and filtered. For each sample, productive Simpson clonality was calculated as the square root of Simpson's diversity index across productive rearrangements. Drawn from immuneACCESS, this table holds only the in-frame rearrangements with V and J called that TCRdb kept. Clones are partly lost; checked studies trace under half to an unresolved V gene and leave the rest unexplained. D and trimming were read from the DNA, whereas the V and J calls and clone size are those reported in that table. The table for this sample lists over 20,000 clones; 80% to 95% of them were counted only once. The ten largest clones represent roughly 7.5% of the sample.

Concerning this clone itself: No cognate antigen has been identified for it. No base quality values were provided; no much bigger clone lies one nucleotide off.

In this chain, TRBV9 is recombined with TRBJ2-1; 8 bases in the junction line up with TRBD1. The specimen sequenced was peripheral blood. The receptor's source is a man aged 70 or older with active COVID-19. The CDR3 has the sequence CASSVGQGSYNEQFF. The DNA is TGTGCCAGCAGCGTAGGACAGGGGTCCTACAATGAGCAGTTCTTC.